A selection of T cell receptor beta chains follows, all from one sample in a study of T cells in Graves' hyperthyroidism and ophthalmopathy. TCRdb re-called the multiplex PCR reads with MiXCR, one entry per CDR3 protein. This sample carries about 740,000 distinct CDR3 sequences, 14% of them seen once, and the ten largest clones take 10%. Input material: blood. All receptors derive from a woman under 30 with Graves' hyperthyroidism. Both conserved end residues are part of each CDR3. A D gene is named only where the DNA matches it firmly. Rows give clone size only sometimes, using once, few, many, or a class for an expanded clone.

>TRBJ1-4|15|NA|NA|TRBV20-1
CSARMSGSTNEKLFF
TGCAGTGCTAGAATGTCAGGGTCTACTAATGAAAAACTGTTTTTT
>TRBJ1-1|12|NA|NA|TRBV13
CAGSSRGVRAFF
TGTGCCGGCAGCTCCCGGGGGGTACGGGCTTTCTTT
>TRBJ2-7|17|TRBD2|few|TRBV6-2/TRBV6-3
CASSRPISGRGTYEQYF
TGTGCCAGCAGCCGCCCAATCTCCGGGAGGGGGACCTACGAGCAGTACTTC
>TRBJ1-2|13|TRBD1|many|TRBV30
CAWLRDRLYGYTF
TGTGCCTGGCTCCGGGACAGGCTCTATGGCTACACCTTC
>TRBJ2-1|14|NA|NA|TRBV12-5
CASGRGGRGNEQFF
TGTGCTAGTGGTCGGGGAGGCCGGGGCAATGAGCAGTTCTTC
>TRBJ2-7|15|TRBD2|many|TRBV28
CASSLGTSGRREQYF
TGTGCCAGCAGTTTGGGGACTAGCGGGAGGAGGGAGCAGTACTTC
>TRBJ2-7|13|NA|many|TRBV12-3/TRBV12-4
CASSSSGSYEQYF
TGTGCCAGCAGTTCTTCCGGTTCCTACGAGCAGTACTTC
>TRBJ2-2|20|TRBD2|NA|TRBV27
CASSLTAHWSGMTYSGELFF
TGTGCCAGCAGTTTAACGGCCCACTGGAGCGGGATGACATATTCCGGGGAGCTGTTTTTT
>TRBJ1-1|14|NA|NA|TRBV19
CASSIVHRDPEAFF
TGTGCCAGTAGTATTGTTCACAGGGACCCTGAAGCTTTCTTT
>TRBJ1-1|16|TRBD1|many|TRBV28
CASRSGTGIGNTEAFF
TGTGCCAGCAGGTCCGGGACAGGGATAGGGAACACTGAAGCTTTCTTT
>TRBJ2-3|20|TRBD2|few|TRBV20-1
CSARIPGLADHSSSTDTQYF
TGCAGTGCTAGAATTCCGGGACTAGCGGACCACAGTAGTAGCACAGATACGCAGTATTTT
>TRBJ2-3|16|TRBD2|many|TRBV28
CASRKGTSGRPDTQYF
TGTGCCAGCAGGAAAGGGACTAGCGGGAGGCCTGATACGCAGTATTTT
>TRBJ2-3|14|TRBD2|NA|TRBV7-9
CASSSGLAFDTQYF
TGTGCCAGCAGCTCGGGACTAGCTTTCGATACGCAGTATTTT
>TRBJ2-1|13|NA|many|TRBV6-1
CASTTSSYNEQFF
TGTGCCAGCACCACGAGCTCCTACAATGAGCAGTTCTTC
>TRBJ2-1|14|NA|NA|TRBV7-9
CASSPEGKGHEQFF
TGTGCCAGCAGCCCAGAAGGCAAGGGCCATGAGCAGTTCTTC
>TRBJ2-7|14|TRBD1|many|TRBV7-2
CASSARTGVDEQYF
TGTGCCAGCAGCGCTAGGACAGGGGTCGACGAGCAGTACTTC
>TRBJ2-7|12|NA|few|TRBV10-3
CAISHGSPEQYF
TGTGCCATCAGCCACGGAAGCCCCGAGCAGTACTTC
>TRBJ1-2|14|NA|NA|TRBV27
CASSFSSGYYGYTF
TGTGCCAGCAGTTTTAGTTCAGGGTATTATGGCTACACCTTC
>TRBJ2-1|12|NA|many|TRBV7-2
CASSLFPNEQFF
TGTGCCAGCAGCTTGTTCCCGAATGAGCAGTTCTTC
>TRBJ2-1|16|NA|few|TRBV6-1
CASSVTTGSGYNEQFF
TGTGCCAGCAGTGTTACCACAGGGAGCGGTTACAATGAGCAGTTCTTC
>TRBJ1-1|16|NA|NA|TRBV5-4
CASSSKPNLMNTEAFF
TGTGCCAGCAGTTCCAAGCCAAACCTTATGAACACTGAAGCTTTCTTT
>TRBJ1-1|12|NA|many|TRBV3-1
CASSVTNTEAFF
TGTGCCAGCAGCGTGACTAACACTGAAGCTTTCTTT
>TRBJ2-7|13|NA|few|TRBV28
CASSGEILYEQYF
TGTGCCAGCAGTGGGGAGATCCTCTACGAGCAGTACTTC
>TRBJ2-3|14|NA|many|TRBV15
CATSTGGAADTQYF
TGTGCCACCAGCACTGGCGGAGCAGCAGATACGCAGTATTTT
>TRBJ2-1|12|TRBD1|many|TRBV20-1
CSASDRVDEQFF
TGCAGTGCTAGTGACAGGGTCGATGAGCAGTTCTTC
>TRBJ1-6|14|NA|NA|TRBV28
CASSLRELNSPLHF
TGTGCCAGCAGTTTGCGGGAACTTAATTCACCCCTCCACTTT
>TRBJ2-5|14|NA|many|TRBV5-1
CASSPNHRGETQYF
TGCGCCAGCAGCCCAAACCATAGGGGGGAGACCCAGTACTTC
>TRBJ1-5|18|NA|many|TRBV28
CASSPADLMGVSNQPQHF
TGTGCCAGCAGCCCCGCCGATCTAATGGGAGTTAGCAATCAGCCCCAGCATTTT
>TRBJ2-7|14|NA|NA|TRBV20-1
CSASWAKSSYEQYF
TGCAGTGCTAGTTGGGCCAAAAGCTCCTACGAGCAGTACTTC
>TRBJ2-7|17|TRBD2|few|TRBV20-1
CSARDPAVAGFSYEQYF
TGCAGTGCTAGAGATCCCGCTGTAGCGGGATTTTCCTACGAGCAGTACTTC
>TRBJ1-4|17|TRBD1|NA|TRBV5-1
CASSIRTGGAKDEKLFF
TGCGCCAGCAGCATCCGGACAGGGGGCGCAAAGGACGAAAAACTGTTTTTT
>TRBJ2-3|17|TRBD2|NA|TRBV6-5
CASSYRGGTSETDTQYF
TGTGCCAGCAGTTACCGCGGTGGGACTAGCGAGACAGATACGCAGTATTTT
>TRBJ2-7|13|NA|many|TRBV28
CASSHDRSGEQYF
TGTGCCAGCAGCCACGACAGGTCCGGGGAGCAGTACTTC
>TRBJ2-1|14|TRBD2|many|TRBV6-2/TRBV6-3
CASKEAGVYNEQFF
TGTGCCAGCAAGGAAGCGGGAGTCTACAATGAGCAGTTCTTC
>TRBJ2-5|14|NA|few|TRBV7-2
CASSLAPLAGTQYF
TGTGCCAGCAGCTTAGCGCCGTTGGCGGGGACCCAGTACTTC
>TRBJ2-1|16|TRBD2|few|TRBV9
CASSVGLAGTYNEQFF
TGTGCCAGCAGCGTCGGACTAGCGGGTACCTACAATGAGCAGTTCTTC
>TRBJ2-1|13|NA|NA|TRBV29-1
CSDRLGLYNEQFF
TGCAGCGACCGACTAGGCCTTTACAATGAGCAGTTCTTC
>TRBJ2-3|15|NA|many|TRBV2
CASSGGYGVTDTQYF
TGTGCCAGCAGTGGGGGATACGGGGTCACAGATACGCAGTATTTT
>TRBJ2-5|13|NA|many|TRBV30
CAWAGLPGETQYF
TGTGCCTGGGCTGGGCTGCCGGGGGAGACCCAGTACTTC
>TRBJ2-7|14|NA|few|TRBV6-5
CASSYSGMGYEQYF
TGTGCCAGCAGTTACTCGGGTATGGGGTACGAGCAGTACTTC
>TRBJ1-3|18|TRBD1|many|TRBV11-2
CASSAGGAGGRGGNTIYF
TGTGCCAGCAGCGCAGGGGGTGCCGGGGGGCGAGGAGGAAACACCATATATTTT
>TRBJ2-7|11|NA|many|TRBV10-1
CASSGGNEQYF
TGCGCCAGCAGTGGAGGGAACGAGCAGTACTTC
>TRBJ1-6|13|NA|many|TRBV2
CASTLRTSSPLHF
TGTGCCAGCACCTTGAGGACCTCTTCACCCCTCCACTTT
>TRBJ2-7|13|TRBD2|few|TRBV10-3
CAISELAAYEQYF
TGTGCCATCAGTGAACTAGCGGCTTACGAGCAGTACTTC
>TRBJ2-3|11|NA|NA|TRBV20-1
CSARQTDTQYF
TGCAGTGCCAGGCAGACAGATACGCAGTATTTT